These 27 T cell receptor beta chains were all obtained from the same sample, sequenced in a study of T cell responses to AZD1222 COVID-19 vaccine. Here immunoSEQ multiplex PCR was the method, and the copy in TCRdb shows in-frame clones only, minus some. The data show roughly 100,000 clones, with roughly 90% seen just once and 6.5% to 10% held by the top ten. The starting material was peripheral blood, obtained 28 days after the second AZD1222 dose. The origin of the receptors is an adult who received the AZD1222 COVID-19 vaccine.

The chain carries TRBV7-9 and TRBJ2-1; 9 bases match TRBD2. The CDR3 contains 16 residues. The V gene end was trimmed by 1 base and the J gene end by 3 bases; junction bases not matched to a gene: 4. The germline CDR1 and CDR2 sequences are SEHNR and FQNEAQ (reference sequence). The CDR3 sequence: CASSLEAGGFYNEQFF. The DNA for the CDR3 is TGTGCCAGCAGCTTAGAGGCGGGAGGGTTCTACAATGAGCAGTTCTTC. The variable domain in full, completed from reference TRBV7-9 and TRBJ2-1, reads DTGVSQNPRHKITKRGQNVTFRCDPISEHNRLYWYRQTLGQGPEFLTYFQNEAQLEKSRLLSDRFSAERPKGSFSTLEIQRTEQGDSAMYLCASSLEAGGFYNEQFFGPGTRLTVL.

The J gene is TRBJ2-6, the V gene TRBV27; D is possibly TRBD1 (5 bases). Trimming removed 2 bases from V and 3 bases from J, with 8 bases in between. The germline CDR1 and CDR2 sequences are MNHEY and SMNVEV (reference sequence). This CDR3 is built from 15 residues. Here the CDR3 reads CASSLRGYGANVLTF. Written as DNA, the CDR3 is TGTGCCAGCAGTTTAAGGGGTTATGGGGCCAACGTCCTGACTTTC.

V gene TRBV2 combines with J gene TRBJ1-2; D unclear. Germline CDR1 and CDR2: SNHLY and FYNNEI. V gave up 3 bases and J gave up 8 bases, with 16 bases separating them. The CDR3 runs to 14 residues. CDR3 residues: CASSDTGRTGGYTF. The CDR3 DNA follows: TGTGCCAGCAGTGATACCGGGAGGACGGGAGGCTACACCTTC.

The CDR3 here is CASSQDRGFEKLFF. The CDR3 DNA sequence: TGTGCCAGCAGTCAAGACAGGGGATTTGAAAAACTGTTTTTT. The chain uses TRBV2 and TRBJ1-4, with 8 bases matching TRBD1. V lost 5 bases to trimming and J lost 7 bases; unmatched junction nucleotides: 6. The germline V gene has CDR1 SNHLY and CDR2 FYNNEI. The CDR3 has 14 residues.

The rearrangement joins TRBV5-5 to TRBJ1-5; D is unresolved. Per germline, CDR1 SGHKS and CDR2 YYEKEE (reference sequence). The CDR3 is made up of 14 amino acids. Trimming removed 1 base at V and 4 bases at J, with 9 bases between. The CDR3 nucleotides read TGTGCCAGCAGCTTGTTGGAAAGTAATCAGCCCCAGCATTTT. This encodes CASSLLESNQPQHF.

The chain is built from TRBV2 and TRBJ1-2; TRBD1 matches at 7 bases. This CDR3 contains 15 residues. V gave up 5 bases and J gave up 7 bases; unmatched junction bases: 13. Germline V gene lookup returns CDR1 SNHLY and CDR2 FYNNEI. CDR3 in DNA: TGTGCCAGCAGTACCCTCTTGACAGGGAAGAGTGGCTACACCTTC. Encoded protein: CASSTLLTGKSGYTF. Based on the CDR3 plus reference TRBV2 and TRBJ1-2, the full variable domain is EPEVTQTPSHQVTQMGQEVILRCVPISNHLYFYWYRQILGQKVEFLVSFYNNEISEKSEIFDDQFSVERPDGSNFTLKIRSTKLEDSAMYFCASSTLLTGKSGYTFGSGTRLTVV.

The V call is TRBV9, the J call TRBJ1-2; the D is unclear. The CDR3 has 14 amino acids. Trimming cost V 0 bases and J 8 bases, with 14 bases left between them. Germline V lookup: CDR1 SGDLS, CDR2 YYNGEE. For the CDR3, the DNA is TGTGCCAGCAGCGTAGCTACCCCCGGATCCGGCTACACCTTC. Amino acid sequence: CASSVATPGSGYTF. The variable domain in full, completed from reference TRBV9 and TRBJ1-2, reads DSGVTQTPKHLITATGQRVTLRCSPRSGDLSVYWYQQSLDQGLQFLIQYYNGEERAKGNILERFSAQQFPDLHSELNLSSLELGDSALYFCASSVATPGSGYTFGSGTRLTVV.

V usage is TRBV19 and J usage is TRBJ1-2, with 8 bases fitting TRBD1. The length of the CDR3 is 16 residues. Germline values: CDR1 LNHDA, CDR2 SQIVND (reference sequence). V was clipped by 2 bases and J by 6 bases; unmatched bases: 11. CDR3 residues: CASSINFGQGAHGYTF. The CDR3 DNA reads as TGTGCCAGTAGTATAAATTTCGGGCAGGGGGCGCATGGCTACACCTTC.

The gene calls are TRBV9 and TRBJ2-5; the D gene could be TRBD1 or TRBD2 (5 bases each). This CDR3 spans 15 amino acids. V lost 0 bases and J lost 4, with 13 bases in between. Germline values: CDR1 SGDLS, CDR2 YYNGEE. Written as DNA, the CDR3 is TGTGCCAGCAGCGTAGGGGTTCGGGACGCAGAGACCCAGTACTTC. Amino acids: CASSVGVRDAETQYF.

The rearrangement links TRBV9 to TRBJ2-7; 9 bases match TRBD1. Trimming cost V 4 bases and J 5 bases; bases outside gene matches: 10. From germline, CDR1 is SGDLS and CDR2 YYNGEE. This CDR3 region has 15 residues. CDR3 nucleotides: TGTGCCAGCAGCCCAGCCGGGACAGGGCCCCACGAGCAGTACTTC. Translated: CASSPAGTGPHEQYF.

The rearrangement uses TRBV28 and TRBJ1-1, with a weak D call TRBD1 (5 bases). The CDR3 extends over 14 amino acids. V lost 4 bases, J lost 4 bases, and 13 bases lay in between. CDR1 is MDHEN, CDR2 SYDVKM, per germline. The CDR3 DNA sequence: TGTGCCAGCAGTTCCGCGACGGGACGCACTGAAGCTTTCTTT. Residues: CASSSATGRTEAFF. Full variable domain (missing parts from reference TRBV28 and TRBJ1-1): DVKVTQSSRYLVKRTGEKVFLECVQDMDHENMFWYRQDPGLGLRLIYFSYDVKMKEKGDIPEGYSVSREKKERFSLILESASTNQTSMYLCASSSATGRTEAFFGQGTRLTVV.

This chain uses TRBV28 with TRBJ1-4, with 8 bases that match TRBD1. The CDR3 has 16 residues. Trimming took 4 bases from V and 3 from J; bases not matched to a gene: 7. Germline CDR1 reads MDHEN; CDR2 reads SYDVKM. In DNA form, the CDR3 reads TGTGCCAGCAGTTATCGCAACAGGGGGGCTAATGAAAAACTGTTTTTT. Protein: CASSYRNRGANEKLFF.

The rearrangement links TRBV5-1 to TRBJ1-2; TRBD1 aligns across 8 bases. Germline CDR1 is SGHRS and CDR2 is YFSETQ. The CDR3 extends over 16 amino acids. Germline trimming cut 4 bases from V and 4 bases from J; bases unmatched to any gene: 12. The CDR3 DNA is TGCGCCAGCAGCCCAACAGGGACAGGCTTCGGCTATGGCTACACCTTC. It encodes CASSPTGTGFGYGYTF. Full variable domain (outside the CDR3, taken from reference TRBV5-1 and TRBJ1-2): KAGVTQTPRYLIKTRGQQVTLSCSPISGHRSVSWYQQTPGQGLQFLFEYFSETQRNKGNFPGRFSGRQFSNSRSEMNVSTLELGDSALYLCASSPTGTGFGYGYTFGSGTRLTVV.

The chain has TRBV5-6 and TRBJ1-1, with 7 nucleotides matching TRBD1. The germline gives CDR1 SGHDT, CDR2 YYEEEE. The junction had 6 bases not matched to a gene; V was cut back by 0 bases and J by 4 bases. This CDR3 spans 15 amino acids. CDR3 DNA: TGTGCCAGCAGCTTGGTCTGGACAGGCGTCACTGAAGCTTTCTTT. Translated: CASSLVWTGVTEAFF.

The chain links TRBV6-5 to TRBJ1-2, with TRBD1 as a possible D gene (5 bases). Per germline, CDR1 MNHEY and CDR2 SVGAGI. The V gene lost 6 bases and the J gene lost 0 bases, with 14 bases spanning the gap. The CDR3 runs 15 residues. For the CDR3, the DNA is TGTGCCAGCAGCCGAGGACGAGGGGCTAACTATGGCTACACCTTC. Amino acids: CASSRGRGANYGYTF.

The V gene is TRBV28, the J gene TRBJ1-1; maybe TRBD1 (6 bases). Trimming pared 2 bases from V and 1 base from J, leaving 11 bases between. Germline CDR1 reads MDHEN; CDR2 reads SYDVKM. CDR3 length equals 15 residues. Here the CDR3 reads CASSLTGLGNTEAFF. Written as DNA, the CDR3 is TGTGCCAGCAGTTTAACAGGGTTGGGGAACACTGAAGCTTTCTTT. The whole variable domain, filled in from reference TRBV28 and TRBJ1-1, reads DVKVTQSSRYLVKRTGEKVFLECVQDMDHENMFWYRQDPGLGLRLIYFSYDVKMKEKGDIPEGYSVSREKKERFSLILESASTNQTSMYLCASSLTGLGNTEAFFGQGTRLTVV.

In the case of this clone: Other DNA sequences in this sample translate to the same CDR3. This chain uses TRBV5-1 with TRBJ1-5; possible D gene TRBD1, 5 bases. V shed 0 bases and J shed 7 bases, with 11 bases lying between them. Germline CDR1 and CDR2: SGHRS and YFSETQ. CDR3 length: 14 amino acids. The CDR3 DNA reads TGCGCCAGCAGCTTGGATGGGGGTGGCCAGCCCCAGCATTTT. Translating gives CASSLDGGGQPQHF.

The chain employs TRBV19 and TRBJ1-5; no definite D call. The V and J ends lost 8 bases and 1 base respectively, with 15 bases between them. From germline, CDR1 is LNHDA and CDR2 SQIVND (reference sequence). This CDR3 is built from 15 residues. CDR3 coding DNA: TGTGCCAGTTCACCGCTTTCGGGGAGCAATCAGCCCCAGCATTTT. This codes for CASSPLSGSNQPQHF.

V usage is TRBV7-2 and J usage is TRBJ1-2, with D perhaps TRBD1 (5 bases). This CDR3 comprises 12 residues. Germline V CDR1 and CDR2: SGHTA, FQGNSA. V dropped 4 bases and J dropped 5 bases, with 8 bases sitting between them. Here the CDR3 reads CASSSTEYGYTF. CDR3 DNA sequence: TGTGCCAGCAGCTCGACAGAGTATGGCTACACCTTC. Filled out from reference TRBV7-2 and TRBJ1-2, the complete variable domain reads GAGVSQSPSNKVTEKGKDVELRCDPISGHTALYWYRQSLGQGLEFLIYFQGNSAPDKSGLPSDRFSAERTGGSVSTLTIQRTQQEDSAVYLCASSSTEYGYTFGSGTRLTVV.

The genes are TRBV28 and TRBJ1-1; D gene unclear. Germline CDR1 MDHEN, CDR2 SYDVKM. Trimming cost V 3 bases and J 7 bases, with 9 bases left between them. There are 12 residues in the CDR3. CDR3 in amino acids: CASSLDPLEAFF. The CDR3 DNA reads TGTGCCAGCAGTTTGGACCCTCTTGAAGCTTTCTTT. Full variable domain (missing parts from reference TRBV28 and TRBJ1-1): DVKVTQSSRYLVKRTGEKVFLECVQDMDHENMFWYRQDPGLGLRLIYFSYDVKMKEKGDIPEGYSVSREKKERFSLILESASTNQTSMYLCASSLDPLEAFFGQGTRLTVV.

The rearrangement uses TRBV5-3 and TRBJ1-2, with D tentatively TRBD1 (5 bases). TRBV5-3 is noted as an ORF with a role that remains uncertain. CDR3 length equals 12 residues. Between the trimmed V and J ends, which lost 4 bases and 5 bases, there was a span of 9 bases. In DNA form, the CDR3 reads TGTGCCAGAAGCCCGGGACTTTATGGCTACACCTTC. It translates to CARSPGLYGYTF.

The J gene is TRBJ1-1, the V gene TRBV28; TRBD1 agrees at 7 bases. The CDR3 extends over 17 amino acids. Germline assignment: CDR1 MDHEN and CDR2 SYDVKM. Trimming took 2 bases from V and 4 from J; bases not matched to a gene: 13. CDR3 residues: CASSLLPRGARSTEAFF. DNA of the CDR3: TGTGCCAGCAGTTTACTCCCCAGGGGGGCTAGGAGCACTGAAGCTTTCTTT.

CDR3: CASSPRPSGRYNEQFF. Here the CDR3 DNA reads TGTGCCAGCAGCCCGCGCCCGAGCGGGAGGTACAATGAGCAGTTCTTC. The chain is built from TRBV13 and TRBJ2-1, with 9 positions matching TRBD2. Germline values: CDR1 PRHDT, CDR2 FYEKMQ (reference sequence). Trimming removed 5 bases from V and 4 bases from J; junction bases left unmatched: 9. This CDR3 is built from 16 residues.

This chain uses TRBV5-1 with TRBJ2-1; TRBD2 aligns across 14 bases. J gave up 7 bases and V 0 bases, and 6 bases lay outside the gene matches. The CDR3 consists of 17 residues. Germline V gene data show CDR1 as SGHRS and CDR2 as YFSETQ. The chain's CDR3 is CASSLVRGTSGRNEQFF. CDR3 DNA sequence: TGCGCCAGCAGCTTGGTCCGCGGGACTAGCGGGAGAAATGAGCAGTTCTTC.

The J gene is TRBJ2-2, the V gene TRBV5-4; 15 bases align to TRBD2. This CDR3 region has 16 residues. CDR1 and CDR2 from the germline V gene are SGHNT and YYREEE (reference sequence). V lost 4 bases, J lost 7 bases, and 5 bases stayed unmatched. The CDR3 here is CASSRTSGRADGELFF. In DNA form, the CDR3 reads TGTGCCAGCAGCCGGACTAGCGGGAGGGCCGACGGGGAGCTGTTTTTT.

This clone has just one count. The V call is TRBV6-5, the J call TRBJ1-6, with D uncertain. V was trimmed by 6 bases and J by 7 bases, leaving 13 bases between them. Germline assignment: CDR1 MNHEY and CDR2 SVGAGI. The CDR3 sequence is 14 residues long. The CDR3 DNA reads TGTGCCAGCAGCCCGACCGCCAGGAATTCACCCCTCCACTTT. Its protein is CASSPTARNSPLHF.

This chain uses TRBV19 with TRBJ1-5, with a weak D call TRBD1 (6 bases). The CDR3 totals 16 residues. CDR1 LNHDA and CDR2 SQIVND come from the germline V gene (reference sequence). The ends were cut back, 3 bases at V and 7 bases at J, with 19 bases in the middle. As DNA, the CDR3 is TGTGCCAGTAGTATGGGTGGGGGGCGCGTTTACCAGCCCCAGCATTTT. It translates to CASSMGGGRVYQPQHF.